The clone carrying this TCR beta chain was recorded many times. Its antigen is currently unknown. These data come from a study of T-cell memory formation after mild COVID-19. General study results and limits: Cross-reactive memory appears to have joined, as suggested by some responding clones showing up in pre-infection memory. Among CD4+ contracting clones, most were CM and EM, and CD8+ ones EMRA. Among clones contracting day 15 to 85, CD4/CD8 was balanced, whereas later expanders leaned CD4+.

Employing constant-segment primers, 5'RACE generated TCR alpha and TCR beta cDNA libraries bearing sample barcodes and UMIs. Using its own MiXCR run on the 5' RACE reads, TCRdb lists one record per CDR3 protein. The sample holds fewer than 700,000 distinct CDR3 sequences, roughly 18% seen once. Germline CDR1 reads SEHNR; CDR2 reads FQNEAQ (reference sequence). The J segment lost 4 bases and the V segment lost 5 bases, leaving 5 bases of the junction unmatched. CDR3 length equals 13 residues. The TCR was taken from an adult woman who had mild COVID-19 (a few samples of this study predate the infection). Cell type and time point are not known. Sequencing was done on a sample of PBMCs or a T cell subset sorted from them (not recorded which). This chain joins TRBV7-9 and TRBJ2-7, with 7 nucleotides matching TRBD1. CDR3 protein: CASSTTGPYEQYF. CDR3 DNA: TGTGCCAGCAGCACGACAGGGCCATACGAGCAGTACTTC.